One and the same sample provided the 16 T cell receptor beta chains below, sequenced in a study of spatial heterogeneity in lung cancer. TCRdb re-analysed the 5' RACE reads in MiXCR, keeping a single row per CDR3 protein. The table has about 41,000 distinct CDR3 sequences, approximately 10% seen once. Time point: sample taken at primary tumor resection. Without sorting, whole RNA was sequenced from tumor, nontumor lung or frozen PBMC. The source was PBMCs, collected at surgery. The receptors were gathered from a female donor with early-stage non-small cell lung cancer.

The genes are TRBV6-2 or TRBV6-3 and TRBJ2-1; TRBD2 might be the D (5 bases). Germline CDR1 and CDR2: MNHEY and SVGEGT. The CDR3 totals 15 residues. The V gene lost 4 bases and the J gene lost 9 bases, with 19 bases spanning the gap. The CDR3 DNA reads as TGTGCCAGCAGTTTGAGCGGCCTACCGGATAGTGAGCAGTTCTTC. Its protein is CASSLSGLPDSEQFF.

Written as DNA, the CDR3 is TGTGCCAGCAGTTACTCGTGGACAGGGGTAGGCGAGCAGTACTTC. It codes for CASSYSWTGVGEQYF. The rearrangement joins TRBV6-5 to TRBJ2-7; 9 bases align to TRBD1. Trimming cost V 0 bases and J 6 bases; bases outside gene matches: 6. The germline V gene has CDR1 MNHEY and CDR2 SVGAGI. CDR3 length equals 15 residues.

The rearrangement joins TRBV28 to TRBJ1-5, with a weak D call TRBD1 (6 bases). V lost 10 bases and J lost 3, with 13 bases in between. Germline-derived CDR1 and CDR2 are MDHEN and SYDVKM. The CDR3 contains 13 residues. In DNA, the CDR3 is TGTGCCAACGGGAGGGGGACCAATCAGCCCCAGCATTTT. Residues: CANGRGTNQPQHF.

This chain connects TRBV7-9 to TRBJ2-3; 9 bases map to TRBD2. Per the germline V gene, CDR1 is SEHNR and CDR2 is FQNEAQ (reference sequence). The CDR3 sequence is 15 residues long. J gave up 4 bases and V 7 bases, and 9 bases lay outside the gene matches. The CDR3 is CASTLQGTSSDTQYF. CDR3 coding DNA: TGTGCCAGCACCCTCCAAGGGACTAGCTCAGATACGCAGTATTTT. The complete variable domain, with remaining parts taken from reference TRBV7-9 and TRBJ2-3, reads DTGVSQNPRHKITKRGQNVTFRCDPISEHNRLYWYRQTLGQGPEFLTYFQNEAQLEKSRLLSDRFSAERPKGSFSTLEIQRTEQGDSAMYLCASTLQGTSSDTQYFGPGTRLTVL.

The CDR3 nucleotides are TGCGCCAGCAGCTTGGAGGGACAGGGGGCAAACACTGAAGCTTTCTTT. Protein: CASSLEGQGANTEAFF. The chain carries TRBV5-1 and TRBJ1-1, with 12 bases aligning to TRBD1. The CDR3 is 16 amino acids. J gave up 2 bases and V 0 bases, and 2 bases lay outside the gene matches. Germline V gives CDR1 SGHRS, CDR2 YFSETQ.

The CDR3 bases are TGCGCCAGCAGCTTGGTTGCCGCGGGGTCCTACAATGAGCAGTTCTTC. Translating it yields CASSLVAAGSYNEQFF. The chain recombines TRBV5-1 with TRBJ2-1; D perhaps matches TRBD2 (6 bases). Germline CDR1 reads SGHRS; CDR2 reads YFSETQ. The CDR3 loop spans 16 amino acids. V lost 0 bases and J lost 1, with 11 bases in between.

This clonotype has a handful of counts. This rearrangement joins TRBV27 to TRBJ1-6; TRBD1 might be the D (6 bases). Germline V CDR1 and CDR2: MNHEY, SMNVEV (reference sequence). The CDR3 spans 14 residues. V lost 5 bases and J 7 bases, leaving 12 bases between the germline ends. The CDR3 is CASSITGWNSPLHF. In DNA form, the CDR3 reads TGTGCCAGCAGTATTACAGGGTGGAATTCACCCCTCCACTTT.

This clonotype came up many times. The chain is built from TRBV28 and TRBJ1-2; D not resolved. The germline V gene encodes CDR1 MDHEN and CDR2 SYDVKM. Deletions cut 6 bases from V and 8 bases from J, with 16 bases between. This CDR3 is built from 13 residues. CDR3: CASSPQPRYGYTF. For the CDR3, the DNA is TGTGCCAGCAGCCCCCAACCACGGTACGGCTACACCTTC.

V is TRBV11-2 and J is TRBJ1-4; D is uncertain. Germline V gene lookup returns CDR1 SGHAT and CDR2 FQNNGV. The CDR3 length is 11 residues. V was clipped by 3 bases and J by 8 bases, with 4 bases between them. The CDR3 region is CASSLGEKLFF. Here the CDR3 DNA reads TGTGCCAGCAGCTTGGGGGAAAAACTGTTTTTT.

The J gene is TRBJ1-6, the V gene TRBV6-5, with 7 positions matching TRBD1. The CDR3 sequence is 14 residues long. Germline V gene sequence: CDR1 MNHEY, CDR2 SVGAGI. With 7 bases clipped from V and 9 bases from J, the junction kept 9 bases outside the gene matches. CDR3 protein: CASTKQGSGSPLHF. In DNA, the CDR3 is TGTGCCAGCACTAAACAGGGGTCGGGTTCACCCCTCCACTTT.

This clonotype was counted only a few times. The chain links TRBV5-4 to TRBJ2-7; D might be TRBD1 (5 bases). V was shortened by 0 bases and J by 1 base, with 5 bases between the two germline ends. This CDR3 has 13 amino acids. Germline assignment: CDR1 SGHNT and CDR2 YYREEE (reference sequence). This CDR3 is CASSLGQSYEQYF. CDR3 nucleotide sequence: TGTGCCAGCAGCTTGGGACAGTCCTACGAGCAGTACTTC. The entire variable domain, with the rest obtained from reference TRBV5-4 and TRBJ2-7, is as follows: ETGVTQSPTHLIKTRGQQVTLRCSSQSGHNTVSWYQQALGQGPQFIFQYYREEENGRGNFPPRFSGLQFPNYSSELNVNALELDDSALYLCASSLGQSYEQYFGPGTRLTVT.

The CDR3 is CASSLGYNEQFF. In DNA form, the CDR3 reads TGTGCCAGCAGCCTAGGGTACAATGAGCAGTTCTTC. The chain couples TRBV7-2 to TRBJ2-1; D gene ambiguous. This CDR3 comprises 12 residues. Germline V CDR1 and CDR2: SGHTA, FQGNSA. V dropped 5 bases and J dropped 4 bases, with 6 bases sitting between them. The variable domain in full, with the rest retrieved from reference TRBV7-2 and TRBJ2-1, is GAGVSQSPSNKVTEKGKDVELRCDPISGHTALYWYRQSLGQGLEFLIYFQGNSAPDKSGLPSDRFSAERTGGSVSTLTIQRTQQEDSAVYLCASSLGYNEQFFGPGTRLTVL.

There are many counts of this clonotype. The chain has TRBV5-4 and TRBJ1-6; a weak D match, TRBD1 (5 bases). V lost 0 bases to trimming and J lost 8 bases, with 9 bases between them. The CDR3 runs 14 residues. Germline-derived CDR1 and CDR2 are SGHNT and YYREEE (reference sequence). CDR3 DNA: TGTGCCAGCAGCTTGGGCGAGACAGATTCACCCCTCCACTTT. It encodes CASSLGETDSPLHF.

This clonotype was seen ten or more times. The rearrangement joins TRBV12-3 or TRBV12-4 to TRBJ1-1; D unresolved. The V end lost 3 bases, the J end lost 0 bases, and 5 bases lay between the germline ends. The CDR3 totals 13 residues. The CDR3 loop is CASSFQVNTEAFF. The DNA of the CDR3 is TGTGCCAGCAGTTTCCAAGTGAACACTGAAGCTTTCTTT.

The V gene is TRBV3-1, the J gene TRBJ2-7; tentative D call: TRBD2 (6 bases). In germline, CDR1 is LGHDT, CDR2 YNNKEL (reference sequence). The CDR3 runs to 15 residues. Trimming pared 0 bases from V and 4 bases from J, leaving 13 bases between. The CDR3 sequence: CASSQDEEGWYEQYF. For the CDR3, the DNA is TGTGCCAGCAGCCAAGATGAGGAGGGTTGGTACGAGCAGTACTTC.

The chain employs TRBV5-5 and TRBJ2-5; 8 nucleotides line up with TRBD2. The CDR3 is made up of 15 amino acids. Looked up from germline, CDR1 is SGHKS and CDR2 is YYEKEE (reference sequence). V lost 4 bases and J lost 4; bases outside the gene matches: 9. The CDR3 reads CASSGTGGPGETQYF. The DNA of the CDR3 is TGTGCCAGCAGCGGAACGGGGGGGCCGGGAGAGACCCAGTACTTC. The full variable domain, completed using reference TRBV5-5 and TRBJ2-5, is DAGVTQSPTHLIKTRGQQVTLRCSPISGHKSVSWYQQVLGQGPQFIFQYYEKEERGRGNFPDRFSARQFPNYSSELNVNALLLGDSALYLCASSGTGGPGETQYFGPGTRLLVL.